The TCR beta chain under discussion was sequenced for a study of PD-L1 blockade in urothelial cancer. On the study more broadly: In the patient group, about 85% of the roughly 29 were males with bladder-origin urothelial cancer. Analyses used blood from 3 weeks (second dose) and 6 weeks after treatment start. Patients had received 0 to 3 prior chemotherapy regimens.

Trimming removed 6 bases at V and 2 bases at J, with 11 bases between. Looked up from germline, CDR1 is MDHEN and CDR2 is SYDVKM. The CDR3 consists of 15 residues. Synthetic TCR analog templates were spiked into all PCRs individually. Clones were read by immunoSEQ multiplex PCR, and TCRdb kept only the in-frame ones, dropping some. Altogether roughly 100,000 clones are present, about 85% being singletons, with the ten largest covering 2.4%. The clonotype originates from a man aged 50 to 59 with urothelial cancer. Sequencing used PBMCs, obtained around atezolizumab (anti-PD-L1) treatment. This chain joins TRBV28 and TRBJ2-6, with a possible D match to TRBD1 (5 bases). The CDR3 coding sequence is TGTGCCAGCAGGTCGTTAGGGGCTGGGGCCAACGTCCTGACTTTC. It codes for CASRSLGAGANVLTF.